This T cell receptor (beta chain) was sequenced during a study of T cells in Graves' hyperthyroidism and ophthalmopathy. Study results and caveats: Expanded thyroid clonotypes (above 0.001) were mostly also found in blood. The model forecast ophthalmopathy, anticipating it by a median roughly 6.5 months before onset.

TCR beta CDR3 region amplification was performed from RNA transcripts. The TCR CDR3 first-round RT-PCR relied on the HTBI primer set. TCRdb processed the multiplex PCR reads anew with MiXCR; each CDR3 protein has one entry. The repertoire has approximately 400,000 distinct CDR3 sequences, about 20% of them found once; the top ten carry around 3.4%. For the diagnoses, clinical symptoms, serum thyroxine and TRAb, thyroid ultrasound and orbital computed tomography were used. The authors took PBMCs from 10 ml fresh peripheral blood. Note on this clonotype: Its specificity is not known. Since a much larger clone is just one base distant, this may be a read error.

This CDR3 contains 15 residues. V shed 5 bases, J shed 4 bases, and the junction held 10 bases outside the gene matches. CDR1 and CDR2 (germline): SNHLY, FYNNEI. The chain couples TRBV2 to TRBJ2-7; 8 bases match TRBD1. The source is a woman between 18 and 29 years old with Graves' hyperthyroidism. Sequences were obtained from blood. CDR3: CASSFWTGFFYEQYF. The CDR3 DNA is TGTGCCAGCAGTTTCTGGACAGGGTTCTTTTACGAGCAGTACTTC.